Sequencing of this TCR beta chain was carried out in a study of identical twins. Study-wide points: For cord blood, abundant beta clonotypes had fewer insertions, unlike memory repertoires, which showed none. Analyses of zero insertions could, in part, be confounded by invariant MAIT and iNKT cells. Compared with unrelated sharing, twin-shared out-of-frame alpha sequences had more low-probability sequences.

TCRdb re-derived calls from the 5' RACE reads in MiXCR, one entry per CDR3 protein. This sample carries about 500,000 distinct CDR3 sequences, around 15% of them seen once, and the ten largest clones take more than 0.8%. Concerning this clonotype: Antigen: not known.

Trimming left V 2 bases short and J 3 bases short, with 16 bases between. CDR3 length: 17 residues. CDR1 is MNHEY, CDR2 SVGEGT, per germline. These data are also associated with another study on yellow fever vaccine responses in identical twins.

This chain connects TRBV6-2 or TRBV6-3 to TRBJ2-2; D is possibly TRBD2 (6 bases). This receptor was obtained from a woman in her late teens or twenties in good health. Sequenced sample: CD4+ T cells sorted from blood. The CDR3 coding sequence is TGTGCCAGCAGTTACGACCCCCGGCGGGGAGACACCGGGGAGCTGTTTTTT. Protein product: CASSYDPRRGDTGELFF.